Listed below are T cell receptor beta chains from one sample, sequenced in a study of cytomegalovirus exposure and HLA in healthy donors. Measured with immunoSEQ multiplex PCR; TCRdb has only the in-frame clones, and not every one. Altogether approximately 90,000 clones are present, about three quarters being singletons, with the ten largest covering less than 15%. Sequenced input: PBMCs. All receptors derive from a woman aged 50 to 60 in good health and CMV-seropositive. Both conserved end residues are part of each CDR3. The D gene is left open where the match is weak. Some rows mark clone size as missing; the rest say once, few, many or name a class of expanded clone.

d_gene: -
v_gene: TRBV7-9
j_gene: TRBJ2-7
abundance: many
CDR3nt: TGTGCCAGCAGCTACAGGCCCGGGGAGCAGTACTTC
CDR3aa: CASSYRPGEQYF

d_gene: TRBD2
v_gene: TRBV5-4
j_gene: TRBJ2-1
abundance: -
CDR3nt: TGTGCCACCCAACTAGCGGGAGGCCTCCACAATGAGCAGTTCTTC
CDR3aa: CATQLAGGLHNEQFF

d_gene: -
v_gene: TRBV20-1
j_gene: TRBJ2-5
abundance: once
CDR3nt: TGCAGTGCGGAGTACCAAGAGACCCAGTACTTC
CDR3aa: CSAEYQETQYF

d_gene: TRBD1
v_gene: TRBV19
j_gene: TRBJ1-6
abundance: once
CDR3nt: TGTGCCAGTAGTTTGGGACAGGGGATTTCACCCCTCCACTTT
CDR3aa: CASSLGQGISPLHF

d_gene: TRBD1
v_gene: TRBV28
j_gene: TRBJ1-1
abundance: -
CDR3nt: TGTGCCAGCAGTCTCACAGGGGTAGCGACTGAAGCTTTCTTT
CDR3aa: CASSLTGVATEAFF

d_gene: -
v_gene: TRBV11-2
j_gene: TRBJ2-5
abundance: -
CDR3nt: TGTGCCAGCACCCAAACCTCTGGGCGGGCCCAGTACTTC
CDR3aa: CASTQTSGRAQYF

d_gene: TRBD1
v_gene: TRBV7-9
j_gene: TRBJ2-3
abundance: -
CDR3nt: TGTGCCAGCAGCTTCGGACGCGACAGGGCGACAGATACGCAGTATTTT
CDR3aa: CASSFGRDRATDTQYF

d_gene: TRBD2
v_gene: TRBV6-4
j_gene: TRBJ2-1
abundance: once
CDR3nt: TGTGCCAGCAGTGACTCGGGACTAGCGGGAGGCAATGAGCAGTTCTTC
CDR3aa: CASSDSGLAGGNEQFF

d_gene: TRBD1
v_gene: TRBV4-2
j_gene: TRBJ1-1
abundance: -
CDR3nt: TGTGCCAGCAGCCAAGAGGTAACGACAGGGACTTTCTTT
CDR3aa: CASSQEVTTGTFF

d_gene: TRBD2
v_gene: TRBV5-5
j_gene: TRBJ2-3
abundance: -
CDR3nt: TGTGCCAGCAGCTTCGGTTTCCTAGCGGGACCGAGGCAGAGGACAGATACGCAGTATTTT
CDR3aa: CASSFGFLAGPRQRTDTQYF

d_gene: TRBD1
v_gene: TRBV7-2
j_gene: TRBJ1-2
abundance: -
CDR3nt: TGTGCCAGCAGCTTAGTTCTGTTGGGACAGGGGGCCGGCTACACCTTC
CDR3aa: CASSLVLLGQGAGYTF

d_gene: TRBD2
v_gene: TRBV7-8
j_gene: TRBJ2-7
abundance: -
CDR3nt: TGTGCCAGCAGCTTAAGGGGACTAGCGGGGTTCGAGCAGTACTTC
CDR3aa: CASSLRGLAGFEQYF

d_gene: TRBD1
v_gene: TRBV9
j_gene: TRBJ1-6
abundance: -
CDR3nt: TGTGCCAGCAGCCCAGTGACAGGGGGTCCCTATAATTCACCCCTCCACTTT
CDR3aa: CASSPVTGGPYNSPLHF

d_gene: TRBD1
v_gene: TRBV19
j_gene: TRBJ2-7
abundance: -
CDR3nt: TGTGCCAGTAAAGAGCAGGGGGCCTACGAGCAGTACTTC
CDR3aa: CASKEQGAYEQYF

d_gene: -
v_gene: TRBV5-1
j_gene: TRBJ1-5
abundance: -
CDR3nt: TGCGCCAGCAGCCCGACCGGGTCCCAGCCCCAGCATTTT
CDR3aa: CASSPTGSQPQHF

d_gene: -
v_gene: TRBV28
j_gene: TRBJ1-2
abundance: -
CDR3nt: TGTGCCAGCAGTTTATTTATGGGAGCCTATGGCTACACCTTC
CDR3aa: CASSLFMGAYGYTF

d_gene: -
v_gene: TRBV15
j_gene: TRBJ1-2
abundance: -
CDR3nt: TGTGCCACCAGCAGACCTGGGGCAGACTATGGCTACACCTTC
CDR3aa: CATSRPGADYGYTF

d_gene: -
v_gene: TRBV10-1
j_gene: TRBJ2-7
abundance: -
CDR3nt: TGCGCCAGCCAAGAGGCTAGCGTGTACGAGCAGTACTTC
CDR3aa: CASQEASVYEQYF

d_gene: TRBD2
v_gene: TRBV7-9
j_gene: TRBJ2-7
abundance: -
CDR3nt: TGTGCCAGCAGCTTAGCGGGGACTATCAGGTCGGGGCAGTACTTT
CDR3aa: CASSLAGTIRSGQYF

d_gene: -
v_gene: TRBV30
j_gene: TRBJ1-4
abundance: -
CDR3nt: TGTGCCTGGAGGAGCAGGGCCGGTAATGAAAAACTGTTTTTT
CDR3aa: CAWRSRAGNEKLFF

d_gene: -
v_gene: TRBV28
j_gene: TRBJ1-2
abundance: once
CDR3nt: TGTGCCAGCACCGTCACTATGAACTATGGCTACACCTTC
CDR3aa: CASTVTMNYGYTF

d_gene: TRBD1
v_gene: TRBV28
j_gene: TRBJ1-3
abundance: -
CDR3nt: TGTGCCAGCAGCCCCAGGCGGAACAGGGGGATTGGAAACACCATATATTTT
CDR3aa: CASSPRRNRGIGNTIYF

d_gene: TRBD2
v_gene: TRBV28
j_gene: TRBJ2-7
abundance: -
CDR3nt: TGTGCCAGCAGTCTAATAGCGGGAGCGGACGGCTACGAGCAGTACTTC
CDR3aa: CASSLIAGADGYEQYF

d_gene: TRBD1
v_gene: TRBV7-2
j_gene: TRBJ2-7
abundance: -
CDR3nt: TGTGCCAGCAGCCTACGGACAGGCCTCGAGCAGTACTTC
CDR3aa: CASSLRTGLEQYF

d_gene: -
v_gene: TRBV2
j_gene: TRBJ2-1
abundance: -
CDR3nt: TGTGCCAGCAGAAGGGACACCCCCGACAATGAGCAGTTCTTC
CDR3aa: CASRRDTPDNEQFF

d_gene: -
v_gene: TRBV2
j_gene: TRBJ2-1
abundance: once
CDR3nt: TGTGCCAGCAGTAGAAGAGGGAGTGGCTATGAGCAGTTCTTC
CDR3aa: CASSRRGSGYEQFF

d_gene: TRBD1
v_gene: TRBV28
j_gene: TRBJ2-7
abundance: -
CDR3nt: TGTGCCAGCAGTTTCTGGGACAGGGTCTACGAGCAGTACTTC
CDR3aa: CASSFWDRVYEQYF

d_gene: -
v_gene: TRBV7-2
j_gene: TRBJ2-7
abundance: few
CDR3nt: TGTGCCAGCAGTTCCGCGGGGGCCAACGTGGCGGTCTACGAGCAGTACTTC
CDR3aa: CASSSAGANVAVYEQYF

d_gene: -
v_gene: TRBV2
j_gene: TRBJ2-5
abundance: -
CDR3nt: TGTGCCAGCACGAGACTTCGGGAGACCCAGTACTTC
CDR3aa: CASTRLRETQYF

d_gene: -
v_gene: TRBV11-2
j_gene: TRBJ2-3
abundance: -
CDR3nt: TGTGCCAGCAGCTTGCGACAGGCCTCCTACACAGATACGCAGTATTTT
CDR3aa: CASSLRQASYTDTQYF

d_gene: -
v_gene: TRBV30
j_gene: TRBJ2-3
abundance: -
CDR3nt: TGTGCCTGGAACCCCACCCTAGGCATCAGCACAGATACGCAGTATTTT
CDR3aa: CAWNPTLGISTDTQYF

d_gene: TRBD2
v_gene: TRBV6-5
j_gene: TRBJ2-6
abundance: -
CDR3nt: TGTGCCAGCAGCGGGAGGCCCTCTGGGGCCAACGTCCTGACTTTC
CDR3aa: CASSGRPSGANVLTF

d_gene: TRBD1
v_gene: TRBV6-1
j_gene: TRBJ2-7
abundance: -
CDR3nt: TGTGCCAGCAGACCGGGACAGGGGGCGCGCGAGCAGTACTTC
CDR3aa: CASRPGQGAREQYF

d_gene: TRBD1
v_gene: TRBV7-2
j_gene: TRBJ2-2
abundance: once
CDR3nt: TGTGCCAGCAGCTTTACCACCGACAGGGGGCGTCTCGGGGAGCTGTTTTTT
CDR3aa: CASSFTTDRGRLGELFF

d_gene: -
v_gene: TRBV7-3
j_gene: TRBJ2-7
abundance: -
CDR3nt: TGTGCCAGCAGCTTAATTGGCGGGGCATCCTACGAGCAGTACTTC
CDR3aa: CASSLIGGASYEQYF

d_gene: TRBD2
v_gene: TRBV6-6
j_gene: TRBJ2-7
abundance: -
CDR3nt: TGTGCCAGCAGCCGATTTCTAGCGGGAGTTGGTTACGAGCAGTACTTC
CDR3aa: CASSRFLAGVGYEQYF

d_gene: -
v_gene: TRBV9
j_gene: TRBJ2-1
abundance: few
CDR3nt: TGTGCCAGCAGCGTAGCTGGGCGAACCGGGGTTGAGCAGTTCTTC
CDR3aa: CASSVAGRTGVEQFF

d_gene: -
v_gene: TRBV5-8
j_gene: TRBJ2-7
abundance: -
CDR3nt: TGTGCCAGCAGCCCGACCGGGGTAGCCCGGCGGTACTTC
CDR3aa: CASSPTGVARRYF

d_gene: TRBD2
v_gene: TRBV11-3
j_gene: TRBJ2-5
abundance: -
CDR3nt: TGTGCCAGCAGCGGCGGGAGGGCCTCCCGGGAGACCCAGTACTTC
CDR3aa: CASSGGRASRETQYF

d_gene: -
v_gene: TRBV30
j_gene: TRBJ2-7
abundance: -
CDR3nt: TGTGCCTGGAGTTGGGGGCAGAACTACGAGCAGTACTTC
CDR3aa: CAWSWGQNYEQYF

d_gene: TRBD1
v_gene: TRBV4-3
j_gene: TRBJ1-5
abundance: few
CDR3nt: TGCGCCAGCAGCCACTTGGCAGGGGGTCAGCCCCAGCATTTT
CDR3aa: CASSHLAGGQPQHF

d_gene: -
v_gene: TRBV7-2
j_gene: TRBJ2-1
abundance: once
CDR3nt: TGTGCCAGCAGCTTAGCGCGGGGATTCTTCAATGAGCAGTTCTTC
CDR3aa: CASSLARGFFNEQFF

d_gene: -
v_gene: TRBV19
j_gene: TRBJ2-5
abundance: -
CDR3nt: TGTGCCAGTAGTAGAACGGGCGAGGGACTGGAGACCCAGTACTTC
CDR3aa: CASSRTGEGLETQYF

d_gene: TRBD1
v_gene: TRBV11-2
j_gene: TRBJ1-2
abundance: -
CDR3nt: TGTGCCAGCAGCTCCCTGACAGGGGGAACGGATGGCTACACCTTC
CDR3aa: CASSSLTGGTDGYTF

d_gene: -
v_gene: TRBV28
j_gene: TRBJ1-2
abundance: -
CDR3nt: TGTGCCAGCAGTTCAATCTATGGCTACACCTTC
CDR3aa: CASSSIYGYTF

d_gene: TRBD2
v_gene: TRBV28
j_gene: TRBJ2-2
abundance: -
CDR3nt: TGTGCCAGCAGTTTACCGCGGACTAGCGGGGCGAACACCGGGGAGCTGTTTTTT
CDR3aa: CASSLPRTSGANTGELFF

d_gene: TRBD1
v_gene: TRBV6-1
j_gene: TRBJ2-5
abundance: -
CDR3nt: TGTGCCAGCAGTGAAGACGACAGGGGGGGAGAGACCCAGTACTTC
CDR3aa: CASSEDDRGGETQYF

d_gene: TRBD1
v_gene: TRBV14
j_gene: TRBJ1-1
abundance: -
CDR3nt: TGTGCCAGCAGCCACTTTATTGCGGACAGGGGGCGATTTGGGACTGAAGCTTTCTTT
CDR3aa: CASSHFIADRGRFGTEAFF

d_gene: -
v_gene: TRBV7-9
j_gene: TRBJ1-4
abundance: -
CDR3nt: TGTGCCAGCAGCTTAGCGATCGGTCACGGGTCGGGGGAAGAAAAACTGTTTTTT
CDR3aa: CASSLAIGHGSGEEKLFF

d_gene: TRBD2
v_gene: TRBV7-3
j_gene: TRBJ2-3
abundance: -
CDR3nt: TGTGCCAGCAGCCTAGCGGGAGGGGGGGCAGATACGCAGTATTTT
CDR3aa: CASSLAGGGADTQYF

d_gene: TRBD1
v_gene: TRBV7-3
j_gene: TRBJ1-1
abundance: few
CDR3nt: TGTGCCAGCAGCGGACAGGGGCCTGGAACTGAAGCTTTCTTT
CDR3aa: CASSGQGPGTEAFF

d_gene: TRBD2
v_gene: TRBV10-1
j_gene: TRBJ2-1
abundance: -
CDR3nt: TGCGCCAGCTTGGGTAGCGGGAAATCCTACAATGAGCAGTTCTTC
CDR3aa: CASLGSGKSYNEQFF

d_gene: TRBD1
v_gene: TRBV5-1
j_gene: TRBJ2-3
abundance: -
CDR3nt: TGCGCCAGCAGTACAGGGGGCGGCACAGATACGCAGTATTTT
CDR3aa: CASSTGGGTDTQYF

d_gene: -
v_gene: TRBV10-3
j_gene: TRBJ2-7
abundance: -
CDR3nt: TGTGCCATCGGGCAGGGGTATGGATACGAGCAGTACTTC
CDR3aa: CAIGQGYGYEQYF